Shown below are 17 T cell receptor beta chains from a single sample sequenced in a study of blood T cells in healthy people across ages. A second PCR, run for about 7 to 11 cycles, used a sample-barcoded 5' primer plus a J-beta primer mix. TCRdb re-analysed the 5' RACE reads in MiXCR, keeping a single row per CDR3 protein. Here the sample spans more than 650,000 distinct CDR3 sequences, approximately 24% being singletons. These sequences were also reported in another study, on T cells of mothers and their children.

Sequenced sample: blood. These receptors all come from a boy aged 5-17 years in good health.

Only one count was recorded for this clonotype. The gene calls are TRBV12-3 or TRBV12-4 and TRBJ1-5; D may be TRBD1 (6 bases). V was trimmed by 3 bases and J by 6 bases, leaving 12 bases between them. CDR3 size: 14 residues. The CDR3 DNA is TGTGCCAGCAGTTTCCGGGGGGCTGCTCAGCCCCAGCATTTT. Residues: CASSFRGAAQPQHF.

In its sample, this clonotype was seen a few times. This sequence joins TRBV5-1 and TRBJ2-4; D is undetermined. The CDR3 sequence is 17 residues long. Trimming pared 0 bases from V and 0 bases from J, leaving 13 bases between. Germline V gives CDR1 SGHRS, CDR2 YFSETQ. The CDR3 region is CASSLEGRRLAKNIQYF. The CDR3 DNA is TGCGCCAGCAGCTTGGAGGGTCGGCGACTAGCCAAAAACATTCAGTACTTC.

The chain carries TRBV10-3 and TRBJ2-1; D gene uncertain. The CDR3 consists of 14 residues. V lost 2 bases and J lost 3, with 8 bases in between. The V gene's germline CDR1 is ENHRY and CDR2 SYGVKD. CDR3 coding DNA: TGTGCCATCAGTGAGGCAACGGTCTACAATGAGCAGTTCTTC. This encodes CAISEATVYNEQFF.

This clonotype has a handful of counts. V is TRBV20-1 and J is TRBJ2-5; TRBD2 matches at 7 bases. The germline V gene has CDR1 DFQATT and CDR2 SNEGSKA (reference sequence). There are 15 residues in the CDR3. The J segment lost 4 bases and the V segment lost 4 bases, leaving 12 bases of the junction unmatched. The CDR3 nucleotides read TGCAGTGCTACCCCATCGAGCGGGGTCCCAGAGACCCAGTACTTC. It is translated as CSATPSSGVPETQYF.

This clonotype occurred a few times. J is TRBJ2-1 and V is TRBV6-5, with a tentative D call TRBD2 (5 bases). The germline gives CDR1 MNHEY, CDR2 SVGAGI. Between the trimmed V and J ends, which lost 4 bases and 7 bases, there was a span of 17 bases. The CDR3 runs 15 residues. CDR3 in DNA: TGTGCCAGCAGTTCCGTGAGGGTGCCAAGGAATGAGCAGTTCTTC. This translates into CASSSVRVPRNEQFF.

V is TRBV4-1 and J is TRBJ2-1; D is perhaps TRBD2 (5 bases). The V end lost 0 bases, the J end lost 0 bases, and 12 bases lay between the germline ends. This CDR3 contains 17 residues. Per the germline V gene, CDR1 is MGHRA and CDR2 is YSYEKL. CDR3 sequence: CASSQDARGNSYNEQFF. CDR3 sequence (DNA): TGCGCCAGCAGCCAAGATGCCCGGGGTAACTCCTACAATGAGCAGTTCTTC.

The V gene is TRBV29-1, the J gene TRBJ2-5, with 9 positions matching TRBD1. Unmatched junction bases numbered 5, after V lost 4 bases and J lost 5 bases. From germline, CDR1 is SQVTM and CDR2 ANQGSEA. The CDR3 covers 13 residues. The CDR3: CSVVQGAGETQYF. Written as DNA, the CDR3 is TGCAGCGTTGTACAGGGGGCCGGGGAGACCCAGTACTTC.

The chain recombines TRBV7-9 with TRBJ1-1; D might be TRBD1 (5 bases). Germline V gene lookup returns CDR1 SEHNR and CDR2 FQNEAQ (reference sequence). V dropped 2 bases and J dropped 7 bases, with 8 bases sitting between them. This CDR3 spans 12 amino acids. This chain's CDR3 is CASSLTDSEAFF. The CDR3 DNA reads as TGTGCCAGCAGCTTAACCGACAGTGAAGCTTTCTTT. The full variable domain, with the rest looked up from reference TRBV7-9 and TRBJ1-1, is DTGVSQNPRHKITKRGQNVTFRCDPISEHNRLYWYRQTLGQGPEFLTYFQNEAQLEKSRLLSDRFSAERPKGSFSTLEIQRTEQGDSAMYLCASSLTDSEAFFGQGTRLTVV.

This clonotype has a handful of counts. J is TRBJ2-3 and V is TRBV19; unclear D gene. Germline assignment: CDR1 LNHDA and CDR2 SQIVND (reference sequence). V was pared by 3 bases and J by 4 bases, with 5 bases between. This CDR3 contains 12 residues. This CDR3 is CASSIVADTQYF. In DNA form, the CDR3 reads TGTGCCAGTAGTATTGTGGCAGATACGCAGTATTTT.

This clonotype was recorded once. The chain is built from TRBV7-3 and TRBJ2-1, with a possible D match to TRBD2 (5 bases). Looked up from germline, CDR1 is SGHTA and CDR2 is FQGTGA. Trimming shortened V by 2 bases and J by 9 bases, and 14 bases separated the two germline ends. The CDR3 length is 14 residues. This CDR3 reads CASSLLPSEGEQFF. In DNA form, the CDR3 reads TGTGCCAGCAGCTTATTGCCCAGCGAGGGTGAGCAGTTCTTC.

A few counts support this clonotype. The chain couples TRBV12-3 or TRBV12-4 to TRBJ2-7; TRBD2 aligns across 8 bases. There are 14 residues in the CDR3. Unmatched junction bases numbered 7, after V lost 6 bases and J lost 3 bases. The DNA of the CDR3 is TGTGCCAGCAGATTAAGCGGGGGCGACTACGAGCAGTACTTC. Translating gives CASRLSGGDYEQYF.

This clonotype turned up a few times. This sequence joins TRBV6-6 and TRBJ1-4; unclear D gene. Trimming pared 5 bases from V and 8 bases from J, leaving 12 bases between. The length of the CDR3 is 13 residues. Germline V gene data show CDR1 as MNHNY and CDR2 as SVGAGI (reference sequence). The CDR3 spells CASSDGRGEKLFF. Written as DNA, the CDR3 is TGTGCCAGCAGTGACGGACGGGGAGAAAAACTGTTTTTT.

V usage is TRBV2 and J usage is TRBJ1-5; D gene ambiguous. The CDR3 loop spans 13 amino acids. Germline V gene data show CDR1 as SNHLY and CDR2 as FYNNEI. Trimming took off 3 bases at V and 5 bases at J, with 8 bases between the two ends. CDR3 region: CASSENGYQPQHF. In DNA form, the CDR3 reads TGTGCCAGCAGTGAGAACGGTTATCAGCCCCAGCATTTT.

The rearrangement uses TRBV18 and TRBJ2-6, with D possibly being TRBD1 (6 bases). The V gene lost 4 bases and the J gene lost 4 bases, with 17 bases spanning the gap. Germline values: CDR1 KGHSH, CDR2 LQKENI. There are 17 residues in the CDR3. CDR3 amino acids: CASSLGQSFAGANVLTF. The CDR3 nucleotides read TGTGCCAGCTCACTTGGACAGTCCTTCGCCGGGGCCAACGTCCTGACTTTC.

This clonotype appeared a few times. This chain connects TRBV2 to TRBJ2-7, with a possible D match to TRBD2 (5 bases). The germline V and J ends were trimmed by 1 base and 6 bases, with 13 bases remaining between them. This CDR3 has 14 residues. Germline V lookup: CDR1 SNHLY, CDR2 FYNNEI. DNA for the CDR3: TGTGCCAGCAGTGAAGGGTCGCTGGACTGCGAGCAGTACTTC. Residues: CASSEGSLDCEQYF. The whole variable domain, remainder taken from reference TRBV2 and TRBJ2-7, is EPEVTQTPSHQVTQMGQEVILRCVPISNHLYFYWYRQILGQKVEFLVSFYNNEISEKSEIFDDQFSVERPDGSNFTLKIRSTKLEDSAMYFCASSEGSLDCEQYFGPGTRLTVT.

This clonotype was counted only a few times. The chain uses TRBV6-2 or TRBV6-3 and TRBJ1-1; D unclear. Germline V gene lookup returns CDR1 MNHEY and CDR2 SVGEGT. The CDR3 extends over 13 amino acids. V was pared by 2 bases and J by 2 bases, with 6 bases between. Here the CDR3 reads CASSYRDNTEAFF. The CDR3 DNA is TGTGCCAGCAGTTACCGTGATAACACTGAAGCTTTCTTT.

This chain uses TRBV15 with TRBJ1-1; D unresolved. Germline lookup yields CDR1 LNHNV and CDR2 YYDKDF (reference sequence). The CDR3 is made up of 16 amino acids. V shed 3 bases and J shed 1 base, with 15 bases lying between them. The CDR3 DNA reads as TGTGCCACCAGCAGTCACCGCCGGGTGGGGAACACTGAAGCTTTCTTT. Residues: CATSSHRRVGNTEAFF.